A selection of T cell receptor beta chains follows, all from one sample in a study of vaccination and CD4 T cells after COVID-19. TCRdb reanalysed the PCR reads using MiXCR and keeps one entry per CDR3 protein. The table has nearly 20,000 distinct CDR3 sequences, approximately 44% seen once. For these receptors, no antigen is known. The material was CD4+ T cells from blood, cultured in vitro, obtained after SARS-CoV-2 vaccination. The receptors come from a human donor who had recovered from COVID-19. CDR3s include the opening cysteine and the closing phenylalanine or tryptophan. A D gene is named only where the DNA matches it firmly. A row's size may be missing; if present it is once, few, many or a size class.

j_call | clone_size | d_call | v_call | cdr3_nt | cdr3_aa
TRBJ2-1 | NA | TRBD2 | TRBV6-2/TRBV6-3 | TGTGCCAGCGGCCTACCGGGACTAGCCACGTTCTTC | CASGLPGLATFF
TRBJ2-2 | NA | TRBD1 | TRBV20-1 | TGCAGTCCTTACAGGGGCGACACCGGGGAGCTGTTTTTT | CSPYRGDTGELFF
TRBJ2-7 | NA | NA | TRBV27 | TGTGCCAGCAGCCCCTCCGGTTACGAGCAGTACTTC | CASSPSGYEQYF
TRBJ2-5 | few | TRBD1 | TRBV20-1 | TGCAGTGCTAGAGATTCCTCCGGACAGGGAAAAGAGACCCAGTACTTC | CSARDSSGQGKETQYF
TRBJ2-3 | NA | TRBD1 | TRBV10-3 | TGTGCCATCAGACCGGGACAGATACCAGATACGCAGTATTTT | CAIRPGQIPDTQYF
TRBJ2-3 | NA | NA | TRBV19 | TGTGCCAGTAGTGTCACAGGGACAGATACGCAGTATTTT | CASSVTGTDTQYF
TRBJ1-5 | NA | NA | TRBV20-1 | TGCAGTGCCTCCGTTGGGGTCAGCAATCAGCCCCAGCATTTT | CSASVGVSNQPQHF
TRBJ2-7 | NA | NA | TRBV5-6 | TGTGCCAGCAGCGGACAGCTCTACGAGCAGTACTTC | CASSGQLYEQYF
TRBJ2-2 | NA | NA | TRBV6-1 | TGTGCCAGCAGTGTAGCAGAAAGGAGAGGGGAGCTGTTTTTT | CASSVAERRGELFF
TRBJ2-1 | NA | TRBD2 | TRBV27 | TGTGCCAGCAGTTTATCAGCGGGAGGTTCCTACAATGAGCAGTTCTTC | CASSLSAGGSYNEQFF
TRBJ2-2 | NA | TRBD1 | TRBV11-2 | TGTGCCAGCAGCCCAACGGGCAGGGGGACCGGGGAGCTGTTTTTT | CASSPTGRGTGELFF
TRBJ1-5 | NA | TRBD1 | TRBV27 | TGTGCCAGCAGACTGACAGGGGGCGACCATAGCAATCAGCCCCAGCATTTT | CASRLTGGDHSNQPQHF
TRBJ1-2 | NA | TRBD1 | TRBV7-6 | TGTGCCAGCAGCTTAGTTCTCTTCCGGACAGGCCTTCCTTCATATGGCTACACCTTC | CASSLVLFRTGLPSYGYTF
TRBJ2-1 | NA | TRBD2 | TRBV7-6 | TGTGCCAGCGCACGAAATAGGCGTGAGGGAGGGGTGTTCTTC | CASARNRREGGVFF
TRBJ1-6 | NA | NA | TRBV6-1 | TGTGCCAGCATACGCGACAGAGATAATTCACCCCTCCACTTT | CASIRDRDNSPLHF
TRBJ1-5 | NA | NA | TRBV6-5 | TGTGCCAGCAGTCCCTCGAGGGCAGGGATATGGGAGCCCCAGCATTTT | CASSPSRAGIWEPQHF
TRBJ1-1 | NA | NA | TRBV6-2/TRBV6-3 | TGTGCCAGCAGTTATTTGGGTGAAGCTTTCTTT | CASSYLGEAFF
TRBJ1-2 | NA | NA | TRBV7-2 | TGTGCCAGCAGCTTAGAAACAGCACTTAACTATGGCTACACCTTC | CASSLETALNYGYTF
TRBJ1-1 | NA | NA | TRBV7-8 | TGTGCCAGCAGCCATGACGTGGTCTATACTGAAGCTTTCTTT | CASSHDVVYTEAFF
TRBJ2-3 | NA | TRBD2 | TRBV6-1 | TGTGCCAGCAGTGGAGGAGGTAGCGGGGAGGGTACGCAGTATTTT | CASSGGGSGEGTQYF
TRBJ2-3 | few | NA | TRBV19 | TGTGCCAGTAGTGTAGGAGGGACCACAGATACGCAGTATTTT | CASSVGGTTDTQYF
TRBJ1-1 | few | NA | TRBV5-1 | TGCGCCAGCAGCCTAGGGAGCTTGACAGGAGAAGCTTTCTTT | CASSLGSLTGEAFF
TRBJ1-2 | NA | NA | TRBV7-9 | TGTGCCAGCAGCTTAGAAGCTAACTATGGCTACACCTTC | CASSLEANYGYTF
TRBJ1-2 | NA | TRBD1 | TRBV15 | TGTGCCACCAGCAGAGATCAGGACAGGGGGGGCTATGGCTACACCTTC | CATSRDQDRGGYGYTF
TRBJ2-5 | NA | NA | TRBV7-9 | TGTGCCAGCAGCGCAAGACAGATCCAAGAGACCCAGTACTTC | CASSARQIQETQYF
TRBJ2-5 | NA | TRBD2 | TRBV5-6 | TGTGCCAGCAGCCGGACTAGCGGGGGGTTTGGGGAGACCCAGTACTTC | CASSRTSGGFGETQYF
TRBJ2-2 | few | NA | TRBV10-3 | TGTGCCATCAGGGACACCGGGGAGCTGTTTTTT | CAIRDTGELFF
TRBJ2-7 | once | TRBD2 | TRBV6-1 | TGTGCCAGCAAGACTAGCGGGAGTTTCTACGAGCAGTACTTC | CASKTSGSFYEQYF
TRBJ1-2 | NA | NA | TRBV27 | TGTGCCAGCAGTTTATTGGGTTCTAACTATGGCTACACCTTC | CASSLLGSNYGYTF
TRBJ1-1 | few | NA | TRBV11-3 | TGTGCCAGCAGCAGTCGACAGACAGCAGCTTTCTTT | CASSSRQTAAFF
TRBJ2-7 | few | TRBD2 | TRBV24-1 | TGTGCCACCGAAGACGCGACTAGCGGGATAACGGACTTC | CATEDATSGITDF
TRBJ2-7 | NA | TRBD2 | TRBV20-1 | TGCAGTGCTGGCCTACTAGCGACCTACGAGCAGTACTTC | CSAGLLATYEQYF
TRBJ1-6 | NA | NA | TRBV15 | TGTGCCACCAGCAGAGATACAGGGAAGAATAATTCACCCCTCCACTTT | CATSRDTGKNNSPLHF
TRBJ1-6 | few | NA | TRBV7-2 | TGTGCCAGCAGCTTAGTCAGTTCACCCCTCCACTTT | CASSLVSSPLHF
TRBJ2-7 | few | NA | TRBV27 | TGTGCCAGCACTACTCAGGTGAACTCCTACGAGCAGTACTTC | CASTTQVNSYEQYF
TRBJ1-5 | NA | NA | TRBV21-1 | TGTGCCAGCAGATGGAACAGGGGAAGATCTAATAGCAATCAGCCCCAGCATTTT | CASRWNRGRSNSNQPQHF
TRBJ1-5 | NA | NA | TRBV6-4 | TGTGCCAGCAGTCTGGCCCCCGCGCAGCCCCAGCATTTT | CASSLAPAQPQHF
TRBJ1-5 | NA | NA | TRBV30 | TGTGCCTGGAGTGTACAGGAAAATCAGCCCCAGCATTTT | CAWSVQENQPQHF
TRBJ1-2 | few | NA | TRBV15 | TGTGCCACCAGCAGGGACAACTATGGCTACACCTTC | CATSRDNYGYTF
TRBJ1-2 | medium-sized | NA | TRBV2 | TGTGCCAGCAGGGCGAGTGTGGGCCACTATGGCTACACCTTC | CASRASVGHYGYTF
TRBJ1-5 | NA | TRBD1 | TRBV20-1 | TGCAGTGCTGGGACAGGTGATCAGCCCCAGCATTTT | CSAGTGDQPQHF
TRBJ2-7 | NA | TRBD1 | TRBV7-3 | TGTGCCAGCAGCCGGGACAGTGGTACCTACGAGCAGTACTTC | CASSRDSGTYEQYF
TRBJ1-1 | few | NA | TRBV6-5 | TGTGCCAGCAGTTACTCTGTCAATGCGATAATGAACACTGAAGCTTTCTTT | CASSYSVNAIMNTEAFF
TRBJ2-1 | NA | NA | TRBV27 | TGTGCCAGCAGTCCCCCTTCGGGTAGACATAGCTCCTACAATGAGCAGTTCTTC | CASSPPSGRHSSYNEQFF
TRBJ2-2 | NA | TRBD2 | TRBV7-2 | TGTGCAGAGGGCCAGGGACTAGCGGGCGGGGAGCTGTTTTTT | CAEGQGLAGGELFF
TRBJ1-6 | few | TRBD1 | TRBV10-2 | TGCGCCAGCAGTGAGCCTACAGGGGCGGGCGGTTCACCCCTCCACTTT | CASSEPTGAGGSPLHF
TRBJ2-5 | large | NA | TRBV19 | TGTGCCAGTAGTATAGGAGGCCAAGAGACCCAGTACTTC | CASSIGGQETQYF